These T cell receptor beta chains were read from a single sample in a study of blood T cell repertoires in COVID-19. Assay: immunoSEQ multiplex PCR; the TCRdb copy retains only in-frame clones and omits some. The sample shows about 140,000 clones, approximately 88% of them seen only once. The sequenced sample was PBMCs or T cells enriched from blood (not recorded which). The receptor set was obtained from a man aged 65 to 85 who had been exposed to COVID-19. CDR3s include the opening cysteine and the closing phenylalanine or tryptophan. D genes are given only for firm matches. Clone size is not always given. Where it is, it says once, few, many or a class for expanded clones.

TRBV5-4	TRBJ2-7	-	-	TGTGCCAGCAGCTTTGACAGGCCGAGCTCCTACGAGCAGTACTTC	CASSFDRPSSYEQYF
TRBV27	TRBJ2-4	-	-	TGTGCCAGCGGATCCTCAGGGTTAGCTGCCAAAAACATTCAGTACTTC	CASGSSGLAAKNIQYF
TRBV7-2	TRBJ2-7	-	-	TGTGCCAGCAGCTTAGGAACGGGGTCCTACGAGCAGTACTTC	CASSLGTGSYEQYF
TRBV5-6	TRBJ2-2	-	-	TGTGCCAGCAGCGACAGGCGTCCCTTAAGACAGAACACCGGGGAGCTGTTTTTT	CASSDRRPLRQNTGELFF
TRBV19	TRBJ1-2	few	TRBD1	TGTGCCAGTAGGACAGGGGCGGCATCGGACTATGGCTACACCTTC	CASRTGAASDYGYTF
TRBV10-2	TRBJ1-6	few	-	TGCGCCAGCAGTTCAGGGATGGGATCACCCCTCCACTTT	CASSSGMGSPLHF
TRBV5-4	TRBJ1-1	-	TRBD1	TGTGCCAGCAGCTGGACAGGGGAAACTGAAGCTTTCTTT	CASSWTGETEAFF
TRBV7-8	TRBJ2-3	-	TRBD1	TGTGCCAGCAGCTTAAGGGATCGACAGGGTCAAATAAGACTTTTT	CASSLRDRQGQIRLF
TRBV28	TRBJ1-2	-	TRBD1	TGTGCCAGCAGTTTAGGACAGGCTAACTATGGCTACACCTTC	CASSLGQANYGYTF
TRBV6-1	TRBJ2-5	-	TRBD2	TGTGCCAGCAGTGAAGGACCGGGGGGCCAAGAGACCCAGTACTTC	CASSEGPGGQETQYF
TRBV4-1	TRBJ1-1	-	TRBD1	TGCGCCAGCAGCCAACAATCCGGGACAGCCACTGAAGCTTTCTTT	CASSQQSGTATEAFF
TRBV28	TRBJ1-1	-	-	TGTGCCAGCAGTGAAGGGGACATGATCACTGAAGCTTTCTTT	CASSEGDMITEAFF
TRBV5-8	TRBJ2-7	-	-	TGTGCCAGCAGCTTCCGACAGGCCGCCCACGAGCAGTACTTC	CASSFRQAAHEQYF
TRBV6-5	TRBJ1-2	once	-	TGTGCCAGCAGGCGGGGAACCGGGGAGAGCTACACCTTC	CASRRGTGESYTF
TRBV7-8	TRBJ2-7	-	TRBD2	TGTGCCAGCAGCCAACGGACTAGCGGGAGCTACGAGCAGTACTTC	CASSQRTSGSYEQYF
TRBV6-5	TRBJ1-3	once	-	TGTGCCAGCGGTCGAGGCTCTGGAAACACCATATATTTT	CASGRGSGNTIYF
TRBV7-9	TRBJ2-1	-	TRBD1	TGTGCCAGCAGCTCTACCGGGACAGGGGTATCCTACAATGAGCAGTTCTTC	CASSSTGTGVSYNEQFF
TRBV3-1/TRBV3-2	TRBJ2-3	-	-	TGTGCCAGCAGCCAAGACGGGGGAATAGCATCGCAGTATTTT	CASSQDGGIASQYF
TRBV7-9	TRBJ2-2	-	-	TGTGCCAGCATCCACCCCTGGGGGCAGGGGACCGGGGAGCTGTTTTTT	CASIHPWGQGTGELFF
TRBV28	TRBJ2-3	-	TRBD2	TGTGCCAGCAGTTTCGGCGGGAGAGGTTGGGGTACGCAGTATTTT	CASSFGGRGWGTQYF
TRBV3-1/TRBV3-2	TRBJ1-4	-	-	TGTGCCAGCAGCCAGGAGCAGTATAATGAAAAACTGTTTTTT	CASSQEQYNEKLFF
TRBV5-1	TRBJ2-4	-	TRBD1	TGCGCCAGCAGCTTGCCTTCAGGGGGCTTCAAAAACATTCAGTACTTC	CASSLPSGGFKNIQYF
TRBV5-6	TRBJ1-1	-	-	TGTGCCAGCAGCTTGGAGGGGTTGAACACTGAAGCTTTCTTT	CASSLEGLNTEAFF
TRBV4-3	TRBJ1-3	-	-	TGCGCCAGCAGCCAAGATGTGGCTACAGGATCTGGAAACACCATATATTTT	CASSQDVATGSGNTIYF
TRBV29-1	TRBJ1-2	-	TRBD1	TGCAGCGCCATAGGGTCGGGGACAGCTAACTATGGCTACACCTTC	CSAIGSGTANYGYTF
TRBV4-1	TRBJ2-5	-	TRBD2	TGCGCCAGCAGCCAAGAATCGACTAGCGGGTTGGAGACCCAGTACTTC	CASSQESTSGLETQYF
TRBV10-2	TRBJ2-7	-	-	TGCGCCAGCAGTGGACAGCCCGAGCAGTACTTC	CASSGQPEQYF
TRBV5-1	TRBJ2-5	-	-	TGCGCCAGCAGCTTGGCCAAGTCGACTCTAAGTCGGTCAGAGACCCAGTACTTC	CASSLAKSTLSRSETQYF
TRBV11-2	TRBJ2-7	once	-	TGTGCCAGCAGCTCGTACGCGGAGGGGCCCGGCGAGCAGTACTTC	CASSSYAEGPGEQYF
TRBV5-4	TRBJ2-1	-	TRBD2	TGTGCCAGCAGCTTGTTGACGGGAGGGCCTTTGGATGAGCAGTTCTTC	CASSLLTGGPLDEQFF
TRBV12-3/TRBV12-4	TRBJ2-1	-	-	TGTGCCATTACGGTCCGCAATGAGCAGTTCTTC	CAITVRNEQFF